This T cell receptor beta chain comes out of a study of blood T cells in healthy people across ages. General study points: The unsorted PBMCs prevented any conclusive comparison of naive versus antigen-experienced cells. TCR beta diversity, measured per million T cells, fell in a roughly linear way with age.

This clonotype was detected once. Its antigen is currently unknown. The V end was cut by 4 bases, the J end by 1 base, with 11 bases between. CDR3 length: 14 residues. From germline, CDR1 is MGHDK and CDR2 SYGVNS. It was with a sample-barcoded 5' primer and a J-beta primer mix that a second PCR of about 7 to 12 cycles was run. Via MiXCR, TCRdb re-called the 5' RACE reads, giving one row per CDR3 protein. The table lists about 780,000 distinct CDR3 sequences, under 80% of them singletons. The genes are TRBV25-1 and TRBJ2-7; D is unclear. This clonotype was sampled from a man aged 25 to 40 in good health. The sample taken for sequencing was blood. The CDR3, as DNA: TGTGCCAGCAGTGGGGTAGGGCGATCCTACGAGCAGTACTTC. It specifies CASSGVGRSYEQYF.